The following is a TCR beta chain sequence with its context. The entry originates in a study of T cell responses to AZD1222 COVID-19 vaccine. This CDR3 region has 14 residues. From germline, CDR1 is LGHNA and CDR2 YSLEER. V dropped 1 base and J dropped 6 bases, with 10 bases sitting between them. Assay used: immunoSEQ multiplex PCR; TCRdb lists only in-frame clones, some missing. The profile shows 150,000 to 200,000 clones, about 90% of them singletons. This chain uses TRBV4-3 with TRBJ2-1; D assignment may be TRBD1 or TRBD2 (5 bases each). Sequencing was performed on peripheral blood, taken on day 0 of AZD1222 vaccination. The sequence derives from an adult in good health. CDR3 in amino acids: CASSQGDGVNEQFF. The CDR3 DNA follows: TGCGCCAGCAGCCAAGGGGACGGAGTCAATGAGCAGTTCTTC.